This passage covers 14 T cell receptor beta chains from one sample sequenced in a study of blood T cell repertoires in COVID-19. TCRdb's copy holds only in-frame clones and misses some; the assay was immunoSEQ multiplex PCR. The table shows almost 350,000 clones, with 88% occurring only once. Source material: PBMCs or T cells enriched from blood (not recorded which). The receptor source for this set is a woman aged 25 to 39 who had been exposed to COVID-19.

This clone was seen a single time. The rearrangement joins TRBV6-5 to TRBJ1-6; TRBD1 might be the D (6 bases). The CDR3 is 15 amino acids. Trimming took 0 bases from V and 8 from J, leaving 11 bases between them. The V gene's germline CDR1 is MNHEY and CDR2 SVGAGI. The CDR3 DNA is TGTGCCAGCAGTTACTCGTGGACAGAGGATTCACCCCTCCACTTT. Its protein is CASSYSWTEDSPLHF.

V usage is TRBV28 and J usage is TRBJ2-3; D call uncertain. The V end lost 3 bases, the J end lost 10 bases, and 8 bases lay between the germline ends. From germline, CDR1 is MDHEN and CDR2 SYDVKM. The CDR3 length is 11 residues. This CDR3 is CASSLALAQYF. CDR3 DNA sequence: TGTGCCAGCAGTTTGGCTCTCGCGCAGTATTTT.

The J gene is TRBJ2-3, the V gene TRBV24-1; 8 bases are a match to TRBD2. This CDR3 is 15 amino acids long. Germline trimming cut 2 bases from V and 6 bases from J; bases unmatched to any gene: 6. Germline-derived CDR1 and CDR2 are KGHDR and SFDVKD. This chain's CDR3 is CATSDSASGPDTQYF. The CDR3 DNA sequence: TGTGCCACCAGTGATTCCGCTAGCGGGCCCGATACGCAGTATTTT.

V is TRBV23-1 and J is TRBJ2-1, with TRBD2 matching over 8 bases. TRBV23-1 is noted as an ORF with a role that remains uncertain. There are 16 residues in the CDR3. V dropped 7 bases and J dropped 7; count of bases not matched to a gene: 15. The CDR3 reads CASNPRGGRSGNEQFF. CDR3 DNA sequence: TGCGCCAGCAATCCAAGAGGCGGGAGGAGTGGGAATGAGCAGTTCTTC.

This clone was seen a single time. The chain couples TRBV15 to TRBJ2-5, with no clear D. The ends were cut back, 0 bases at V and 1 base at J, with 9 bases in the middle. This CDR3 is 15 amino acids long. Germline V gene sequence: CDR1 LNHNV, CDR2 YYDKDF (reference sequence). In DNA, the CDR3 is TGTGCCACCAGCAGAGATTTAGGAGTCCAAGAGACCCAGTACTTC. Protein product: CATSRDLGVQETQYF.

The chain combines TRBV18 with TRBJ1-2; D unresolved. CDR1 is KGHSH, CDR2 LQKENI, per germline. V shed 1 base and J shed 6 bases, with 9 bases lying between them. This CDR3 has 13 amino acids. CDR3 DNA: TGTGCCAGCTCACCACGGCAGGAGGATGGCTACACCTTC. It translates to CASSPRQEDGYTF.

The rearrangement links TRBV24-1 to TRBJ2-5; the D gene is possibly TRBD2 (5 bases). This CDR3 comprises 16 residues. CDR1 and CDR2 from the germline V gene are KGHDR and SFDVKD. Trimming removed 9 bases at V and 8 bases at J, with 27 bases between. CDR3 sequence: CATEGAPGSLKRTQYF. As DNA, the CDR3 is TGTGCCACCGAGGGAGCCCCGGGCTCGCTAAAAAGAACCCAGTACTTC.

The chain recombines TRBV28 with TRBJ2-2; D is perhaps TRBD1 (6 bases). CDR3 size: 16 residues. Germline CDR1 MDHEN, CDR2 SYDVKM. With 6 bases removed from V and 0 bases from J, the gap between germline ends came to 14 bases. The DNA of the CDR3 is TGTGCCAGCAGCGTCACAGGGTACGCGAACACCGGGGAGCTGTTTTTT. As protein: CASSVTGYANTGELFF. Full variable domain (rest looked up from reference TRBV28 and TRBJ2-2): DVKVTQSSRYLVKRTGEKVFLECVQDMDHENMFWYRQDPGLGLRLIYFSYDVKMKEKGDIPEGYSVSREKKERFSLILESASTNQTSMYLCASSVTGYANTGELFFGEGSRLTVL.

The CDR3 loop reads CASSVEDCPYEQYF. The CDR3 DNA reads as TGTGCCAGCAGCGTAGAAGACTGTCCCTACGAGCAGTACTTC. The V call is TRBV9, the J call TRBJ2-7, with unresolved D. CDR1 and CDR2 from the germline V gene are SGDLS and YYNGEE. The germline V and J ends were trimmed by 0 bases and 2 bases, with 9 bases remaining between them. The CDR3 loop spans 14 amino acids. Full variable domain (remainder filled in from reference TRBV9 and TRBJ2-7): DSGVTQTPKHLITATGQRVTLRCSPRSGDLSVYWYQQSLDQGLQFLIQYYNGEERAKGNILERFSAQQFPDLHSELNLSSLELGDSALYFCASSVEDCPYEQYFGPGTRLTVT.

V and J are TRBV28 and TRBJ1-4; a weak D match, TRBD1 (6 bases). The CDR3 contains 14 residues. V was trimmed by 6 bases and J by 7 bases, leaving 15 bases between them. The germline CDR1 and CDR2 sequences are MDHEN and SYDVKM. CDR3 protein: CASSLTGETEKLFF. CDR3 nucleotide sequence: TGTGCCAGCAGCCTGACAGGAGAGACTGAAAAACTGTTTTTT.

This clone was found once. V gene TRBV19 combines with J gene TRBJ2-1; a weak D match, TRBD2 (5 bases). Germline CDR1 is LNHDA and CDR2 is SQIVND (reference sequence). Trimming cost V 3 bases and J 12 bases, with 18 bases left between them. The CDR3 has 14 amino acids. The CDR3 loop reads CASSIPTPSGAQFF. Written as DNA, the CDR3 is TGTGCCAGTAGTATCCCGACTCCAAGCGGTGCGCAGTTCTTC.

In nucleotides, the CDR3 is TGCGCCAGCAGTGAGTCGACTAGCGTTCAAGAGACCCAGTACTTC. The encoded protein is CASSESTSVQETQYF. The chain recombines TRBV10-1 with TRBJ2-5, with 8 positions matching TRBD2. This CDR3 contains 15 residues. J was trimmed by 2 bases and V by 0 bases; bases with no gene match: 2. Germline loops: CDR1 WNHNN, CDR2 SYGVQD (reference sequence).

A few counts support this clone. V and J are TRBV7-2 and TRBJ1-1; 7 bases agree with TRBD1. V gave up 3 bases and J gave up 1 base; unmatched junction bases: 2. Germline CDR1 is SGHTA and CDR2 is FQGNSA. The CDR3 length is 14 residues. This chain's CDR3 is CASSFRTGNTEAFF. The CDR3 bases are TGTGCCAGCAGCTTCCGGACAGGGAACACTGAAGCTTTCTTT.

V usage is TRBV3-1 (or the pseudogene TRBV3-2) and J usage is TRBJ1-1, with 9 nucleotides matching TRBD1. CDR3 length: 14 residues. V shed 5 bases and J 4 bases; nucleotides not matched to a gene: 5. Germline V gene sequence: CDR1 LGHDT, CDR2 YNNKEL (reference sequence). CDR3 residues: CASSYGQGSTEAFF. For the CDR3, the DNA is TGTGCCAGCAGCTACGGACAGGGGAGCACTGAAGCTTTCTTT.